This TCR beta chain was documented in a study of T cell repertoires in cytomegalovirus infection (dated by TCRdb to about 2019). At the level of the whole study: Recently identified HLA-C-restricted CMV epitopes, whose presentation resists viral immunomodulation, were targeted by peptide stimulations together with well-studied HLA-B-restricted epitopes. Donor HLA type was relevant to the analysis, as public TCR beta signatures indicated carriage of CMV infection together with the matching HLA type. The research as a whole found: The ex vivo response was dominated by HLA-C-restricted CMV-specific TCR beta clonotypes, which also provided the single most frequent clonotype in two of eight donors. Carriers of CMV infection plus the relevant HLA type were discriminated by the cumulative frequency of public TCR beta family members in the study cohort and in an independent 352-donor cohort.

CDR1 SGHDT and CDR2 YYEEEE are derived from the germline V gene. V trim: 4 bases; J trim: 4 bases; unmatched bases: 11. From the cysteine through the phenylalanine, the CDR3 covers 16 amino acids. Only CDR3 DNA is held: 48 bases, read in frame from base 1. Concerning this clonotype: Its binding antigen is unknown. Base qualities are not provided; no much larger clone lies one nucleotide away.

Taken with the paper, the label for treatment or condition translates to: in vitro stimulation with specific CMV peptide epitopes to enrich CMV-specific T cells. The sequencer was an Illumina HiSeq 1500. TCRdb trimmed the raw reads at Q25, called clones with MiXCR and kept productive beta chains. Records with the same CDR3 protein are collapsed into one entry carrying the most frequent genes and DNA. The sample profile shows about 920,000 distinct CDR3 sequences; around 32% of them were found once. The leading ten clones occupy about an eighth of the sample. Recombination connected TRBV5-6 to TRBJ2-1; 7 nucleotides in the junction match TRBD2. Sequenced material: cultured CD8+ T cells from PBMCs, taken from culture after CMV antigen stimulation. The sequence came from a human donor in good health (CMV status not recorded). Some clones in this sample may be carry-over from other donors' samples. CDR3 loop: CASSGPLAENYNEQFF. The DNA reads as follows: TGTGCCAGCAGCGGACCGCTAGCGGAAAATTACAATGAGCAGTTCTTC.